Below are 17 T cell receptor beta chains sequenced from a single sample in a study of blood T cells in healthy people across ages. A second PCR of about 7 to 12 cycles used a sample-barcoded 5' primer and a J-beta primer mix. MiXCR, applied by TCRdb to the 5' RACE reads, yields one record per CDR3 protein. Of 1,500,000 or so distinct CDR3 sequences listed, 59% are singletons. The sequenced sample consisted of blood. The source of these receptors is a man in his late teens or twenties in good health.

This clonotype was recorded a few times. V usage is TRBV20-1 and J usage is TRBJ2-5, with D possibly being TRBD1 or TRBD2 (5 bases each). The CDR3 consists of 13 residues. Germline V gene lookup returns CDR1 DFQATT and CDR2 SNEGSKA (reference sequence). V lost 6 bases, J lost 11 bases, and 22 bases lay in between. The CDR3 region is CSAEPRTGGEQYF. Here the CDR3 DNA reads TGCAGTGCCGAACCTCGAACAGGAGGTGAGCAGTACTTC.

This rearrangement joins TRBV25-1 to TRBJ1-4, with a tentative D call TRBD1 (5 bases). In germline, CDR1 is MGHDK, CDR2 SYGVNS. This CDR3 is 15 amino acids long. The V end was cut by 3 bases, the J end by 5 bases, with 13 bases between. The CDR3, as DNA: TGTGCCAGCAGTGAGATCGGGTGGGGGAATGAAAAACTGTTTTTT. Protein product: CASSEIGWGNEKLFF. The full variable domain, with the rest looked up from reference TRBV25-1 and TRBJ1-4, is EADIYQTPRYLVIGTGKKITLECSQTMGHDKMYWYQQDPGMELHLIHYSYGVNSTEKGDLSSESTVSRIRTEHFPLTLESARPSHTSQYLCASSEIGWGNEKLFFGSGTQLSVL.

There are many counts of this clonotype. The V gene is TRBV14, the J gene TRBJ2-1, with D possibly called TRBD1 or TRBD2 (6 bases each). Germline assignment: CDR1 SGHDN and CDR2 FVKESK. V was trimmed by 4 bases and J by 6 bases, leaving 22 bases between them. The CDR3 is made up of 17 amino acids. CDR3 in DNA: TGTGCCAGCAGCCTCTCGGGGGCGCTCTTTTCGGGCAATGAGCAGTTCTTC. Translating it yields CASSLSGALFSGNEQFF.

The chain carries TRBV3-1 and TRBJ2-7; 7 bases line up with TRBD2. Germline V gene data show CDR1 as LGHDT and CDR2 as YNNKEL (reference sequence). V trimming: 0 bases; J trimming: 3 bases; junction bases outside the gene matches: 17. This CDR3 is 19 amino acids long. CDR3 DNA sequence: TGTGCCAGCAGCCAAGATGAACGGGAGGCGACGACCATACGCTACGAGCAGTACTTC. It is translated as CASSQDEREATTIRYEQYF.

The chain uses TRBV20-1 and TRBJ2-4; 8 nucleotides agree with TRBD1. This CDR3 region has 14 residues. The germline CDR1 and CDR2 sequences are DFQATT and SNEGSKA (reference sequence). V shed 0 bases and J 13 bases; nucleotides not matched to a gene: 11. The CDR3 loop is CSARDTGQESGQYF. The CDR3 coding sequence is TGCAGTGCTAGAGATACGGGACAGGAGTCCGGGCAGTACTTC.

The V and J genes are TRBV9 and TRBJ1-3, with 7 bases that match TRBD1. The J segment lost 4 bases and the V segment lost 0 bases, leaving 4 bases of the junction unmatched. The CDR3 sequence is 15 residues long. The V gene's germline CDR1 is SGDLS and CDR2 YYNGEE. In nucleotides, the CDR3 is TGTGCCAGCAGCGTAGTAGGGGGCTCGGGAAACACCATATATTTT. It encodes CASSVVGGSGNTIYF.

J is TRBJ2-1 and V is TRBV29-1; D is perhaps TRBD1 or TRBD2 (5 bases each). There are 14 residues in the CDR3. Germline V gene data show CDR1 as SQVTM and CDR2 as ANQGSEA. Trimming took off 4 bases at V and 8 bases at J, with 18 bases between the two ends. The CDR3 nucleotides read TGCAGCGTTGGTGGACAAGGCGGGCAATATGAGCAGTTCTTC. Residues: CSVGGQGGQYEQFF.

This clonotype was counted only a few times. The V gene is TRBV5-1, the J gene TRBJ1-4; 8 nucleotides agree with TRBD1. Germline V CDR1 and CDR2: SGHRS, YFSETQ. This CDR3 has 15 amino acids. The junction had 5 bases not matched to a gene; V was cut back by 0 bases and J by 7 bases. The CDR3 region is CASSLGQGQSEKLFF. CDR3 DNA: TGCGCCAGCAGCTTGGGACAGGGGCAGAGTGAAAAACTGTTTTTT.

This rearrangement joins TRBV27 to TRBJ2-1, with 9 bases matching TRBD1. This CDR3 region has 15 residues. Germline-derived CDR1 and CDR2 are MNHEY and SMNVEV (reference sequence). The V segment lost 5 bases and the J segment 9 bases; nucleotides outside the gene matches: 11. CDR3 sequence reads: CASSVTGGLGIEQFF. The CDR3 coding sequence is TGTGCCAGCAGTGTCACAGGGGGCTTAGGTATTGAGCAGTTCTTC.

The V gene is TRBV20-1, the J gene TRBJ1-2; possibly TRBD1 for D (6 bases). The V gene lost 3 bases and the J gene lost 10 bases, with 15 bases spanning the gap. The length of the CDR3 is 12 residues. In germline, CDR1 is DFQATT, CDR2 SNEGSKA (reference sequence). CDR3 sequence (DNA): TGCAGTGCTAGGGAAACCGGGACATTCTACACCTTC. Amino acids: CSARETGTFYTF.

This clonotype occurred a few times. The V gene is TRBV4-2, the J gene TRBJ2-5; 8 bases match TRBD1. V was pared by 4 bases and J by 4 bases, with 11 bases of the junction left unmatched. Germline CDR1 is LGHNA and CDR2 is YNFKEQ. The CDR3 contains 16 residues. DNA of the CDR3: TGTGCCAGCAGCCTCAGACAGGGGTGGGGTTCAGAGACCCAGTACTTC. It codes for CASSLRQGWGSETQYF.

This chain uses TRBV12-3 or TRBV12-4 with TRBJ1-2, with D maybe TRBD1 (5 bases). The CDR3 spans 15 residues. V was trimmed by 3 bases and J by 7 bases, leaving 18 bases between them. This CDR3 is CASSFAPMGVRGYTF. The CDR3 region has the DNA TGTGCCAGCAGTTTCGCACCCATGGGGGTGCGTGGCTACACCTTC.

In nucleotides, the CDR3 is TGTGCCAGCAGCAACCTAGCGGGGGTCACAGATACGCAGTATTTT. It codes for CASSNLAGVTDTQYF. V and J are TRBV7-2 and TRBJ2-3; 10 bases are shared with TRBD2. Germline trimming cut 5 bases from V and 2 bases from J; bases unmatched to any gene: 4. Germline CDR1 SGHTA, CDR2 FQGNSA. The CDR3 extends over 15 amino acids.

This clonotype was detected only a few times. CDR3 loop: CASSLGAAGNGYTF. CDR3 nucleotide sequence: TGTGCCAGCAGTTTGGGGGCCGCCGGGAATGGCTACACCTTC. The chain uses TRBV27 and TRBJ1-2; tentative D call: TRBD1 (6 bases). CDR3 size: 14 residues. The germline V gene has CDR1 MNHEY and CDR2 SMNVEV (reference sequence). V lost 3 bases and J lost 6, with 14 bases in between.

This chain links TRBV6-5 with TRBJ2-2, with D perhaps matching TRBD1 or TRBD2 (5 bases each). The germline CDR1 and CDR2 sequences are MNHEY and SVGAGI. Deletions cut 2 bases from V and 0 bases from J, with 16 bases between. CDR3 size: 18 residues. The CDR3 loop reads CASSYDRLRGANTGELFF. CDR3 bases: TGTGCCAGCAGTTACGATCGCCTGAGGGGCGCGAACACCGGGGAGCTGTTTTTT.

The rearrangement uses TRBV10-3 and TRBJ1-2; D gene unclear. V was trimmed by 2 bases and J by 0 bases, leaving 13 bases between them. This CDR3 spans 16 amino acids. Per the germline V gene, CDR1 is ENHRY and CDR2 is SYGVKD. The CDR3 nucleotides read TGTGCCATCAGTGAGGATCGGGAGTTTGCTAACTATGGCTACACCTTC. The encoded protein is CAISEDREFANYGYTF.

The chain links TRBV6-1 to TRBJ2-7; the match to TRBD1 covers 7 bases. Germline CDR1 reads MNHNS; CDR2 reads SASEGT. The CDR3 extends over 12 amino acids. Trimming cost V 10 bases and J 3 bases; bases outside gene matches: 6. The CDR3 loop reads CATGDRLYEQYF. The CDR3 DNA follows: TGTGCCACCGGGGACAGACTCTACGAGCAGTACTTC.